What follows are 18 T cell receptor beta chains derived from one specimen sequenced in a study of long-term antiretroviral therapy in people with HIV. Samples were assayed with immunoSEQ v3.0 at survey level. The table came from immunoSEQ multiplex PCR; TCRdb's copy has only in-frame clones and leaves some out. The sample contains approximately 26,000 clones, 70% to 80% of which appear only once. The source was unsorted PBMCs, collected 1.2 years after starting antiretroviral therapy. The origin of the receptors is a woman aged 40-49 years with HIV.

The rearrangement joins TRBV10-3 to TRBJ2-1; D is unresolved. The germline V and J ends were trimmed by 6 bases and 6 bases, with 24 bases remaining between them. This CDR3 region has 17 residues. Per germline, CDR1 ENHRY and CDR2 SYGVKD. CDR3 sequence: CAISLLWAGGGSNEQFF. CDR3 coding DNA: TGTGCCATCAGCCTCCTTTGGGCAGGTGGCGGTTCCAATGAGCAGTTCTTC.

The chain links TRBV6-4 to TRBJ2-1; a possible D gene is TRBD2 (6 bases). V lost 0 bases, J lost 1 base, and 10 bases lay in between. The germline V gene has CDR1 MRHNA and CDR2 SNTAGT. The CDR3 loop spans 16 amino acids. The CDR3 DNA reads TGTGCCAGCAGTGACTCGGCCGCGGGGTCCTACAATGAGCAGTTCTTC. Protein: CASSDSAAGSYNEQFF.

The CDR3 nucleotides read TGTGCCAGCAGTGAACAGTCCTACGAGCAGTACTTC. Translation: CASSEQSYEQYF. V gene TRBV2 combines with J gene TRBJ2-7; D not resolved. Germline lookup yields CDR1 SNHLY and CDR2 FYNNEI. This CDR3 region has 12 residues. V gave up 2 bases and J gave up 1 base, with 3 bases separating them. Complete variable domain (other parts from reference TRBV2 and TRBJ2-7): EPEVTQTPSHQVTQMGQEVILRCVPISNHLYFYWYRQILGQKVEFLVSFYNNEISEKSEIFDDQFSVERPDGSNFTLKIRSTKLEDSAMYFCASSEQSYEQYFGPGTRLTVT.

The rearrangement links TRBV6-1 to TRBJ2-6; D is uncertain. Germline CDR1 reads MNHNS; CDR2 reads SASEGT. Trimming stripped 5 bases from V and 2 bases from J, with 4 bases between. This CDR3 is built from 13 residues. This chain's CDR3 is CASSHTGANVLTF. In nucleotides, the CDR3 is TGTGCCAGCAGTCACACTGGGGCCAACGTCCTGACTTTC.

The chain couples TRBV29-1 to TRBJ1-2, with 7 bases identical to TRBD1. CDR3 length: 15 residues. Trimming cost V 5 bases and J 5 bases; bases outside gene matches: 14. The germline V gene encodes CDR1 SQVTM and CDR2 ANQGSEA. CDR3: CSVHVGQGGIYGYTF. The CDR3 nucleotides read TGCAGCGTTCACGTTGGGCAGGGGGGAATATATGGCTACACCTTC.

The chain couples TRBV29-1 to TRBJ2-3; perhaps D is TRBD1 or TRBD2 (6 bases each). V was shortened by 3 bases and J by 1 base, with 8 bases between the two germline ends. The CDR3 covers 13 residues. Germline assignment: CDR1 SQVTM and CDR2 ANQGSEA. The CDR3 DNA sequence: TGCAGCGTTGATAGGGGGGGCACAGATACGCAGTATTTT. Its protein is CSVDRGGTDTQYF.

As concerns this clone: Mismatch with germline at one junction end may stem from a read error. The chain carries TRBV6-1 and TRBJ2-1, with D unresolved. The CDR3 contains 14 residues. Germline CDR1 and CDR2: MNHNS and SASEGT. In DNA, the CDR3 is TGTGCCAGCATACCCGGCCCTTCCTACAGTGAGCAGTTCTTC. Translation: CASIPGPSYSEQFF.

The chain is built from TRBV7-9 and TRBJ1-4; D ambiguous. The V end was cut by 0 bases, the J end by 7 bases, with 15 bases between. Germline V gene sequence: CDR1 SEHNR, CDR2 FQNEAQ (reference sequence). The CDR3 is 16 residues long. The CDR3 is CASSLAGGQVGEKLFF. The CDR3 DNA sequence: TGTGCCAGCAGCTTAGCAGGAGGGCAGGTCGGTGAAAAACTGTTTTTT.

This chain links TRBV5-5 with TRBJ2-1; 9 nucleotides agree with TRBD2. The length of the CDR3 is 15 residues. Germline-derived CDR1 and CDR2 are SGHKS and YYEKEE (reference sequence). V shed 2 bases, J shed 1 base, and the junction held 1 base outside the gene matches. The CDR3 protein is CASSLLAGSYNEQFF. CDR3 DNA: TGTGCCAGCAGCTTACTAGCGGGTTCCTACAATGAGCAGTTCTTC.

The rearrangement links TRBV10-3 to TRBJ1-1, with D possibly being TRBD1 (5 bases). The germline V gene encodes CDR1 ENHRY and CDR2 SYGVKD. V lost 3 bases and J 2 bases, leaving 19 bases between the germline ends. The CDR3 consists of 17 residues. This CDR3 reads CAISETGGIGINTEAFF. The CDR3 nucleotides read TGTGCCATCAGTGAAACCGGGGGGATTGGGATCAACACTGAAGCTTTCTTT.

The chain carries TRBV7-9 and TRBJ2-7; perhaps TRBD1 as D (6 bases). The germline gives CDR1 SEHNR, CDR2 FQNEAQ (reference sequence). This CDR3 spans 14 amino acids. With 3 bases removed from V and 2 bases from J, the gap between germline ends came to 11 bases. The CDR3: CASSFPGHPYEQYF. The CDR3 nucleotides read TGTGCCAGCAGCTTTCCGGGACACCCCTACGAGCAGTACTTC.

The V and J genes are TRBV2 and TRBJ2-5; tentative D call: TRBD1 (5 bases). The V and J ends lost 6 bases and 1 base respectively, with 9 bases between them. This CDR3 contains 13 residues. Germline-derived CDR1 and CDR2 are SNHLY and FYNNEI. The CDR3 loop is CASRGRPQETQYF. The DNA for the CDR3 is TGTGCCAGCAGGGGGCGACCCCAAGAGACCCAGTACTTC.

This clone showed up just a few times. For the CDR3, the DNA is TGTGCCAGCAGCCCTGGGGACAGGGATCTAGAGCAGTACTTC. Translation: CASSPGDRDLEQYF. V is TRBV9 and J is TRBJ2-7, with 9 bases matching TRBD1. The CDR3 contains 14 residues. J gave up 7 bases and V 4 bases, and 9 bases lay outside the gene matches. Germline CDR1 SGDLS, CDR2 YYNGEE.

This rearrangement joins TRBV7-7 to TRBJ2-1, with 9 bases identical to TRBD2. The CDR3 loop spans 15 amino acids. CDR1 is SSHAT, CDR2 FNYEAQ, per germline (reference sequence). V shed 4 bases, J shed 1 base, and the junction held 2 bases outside the gene matches. For the CDR3, the DNA is TGTGCCAGCAGCTCGGCGGGAGGGTCCTACAATGAGCAGTTCTTC. It translates to CASSSAGGSYNEQFF.

The CDR3 region has the DNA TGTGCCAGCAGCTTAGGGGTCCCGGTCTGGGGCTACACCTTC. Residues: CASSLGVPVWGYTF. This sequence joins TRBV7-2 and TRBJ1-2; D not resolved. Germline CDR1 and CDR2: SGHTA and FQGNSA. CDR3 length equals 14 residues. V was pared by 1 base and J by 8 bases, with 14 bases between.

The chain links TRBV27 to TRBJ1-5; D is undetermined. Germline V gives CDR1 MNHEY, CDR2 SMNVEV (reference sequence). The CDR3 is 12 residues long. Trimming cost V 2 bases and J 3 bases, with 2 bases left between them. The CDR3 region has the DNA TGTGCCAGCAGTTTAATCAATCAGCCCCAGCATTTT. Amino acid sequence: CASSLINQPQHF.

The CDR3 loop reads CAWSRGGKDYGYTF. In DNA form, the CDR3 reads TGTGCCTGGAGTAGGGGGGGCAAGGACTATGGCTACACCTTC. The chain employs TRBV30 and TRBJ1-2; D possibly corresponds to TRBD1 (6 bases). The CDR3 sequence is 14 residues long. Germline CDR1 and CDR2: GTSNPN and SVGIG (reference sequence). The V end was cut by 2 bases, the J end by 3 bases, with 13 bases between.

V and J are TRBV6-6 and TRBJ2-1; D perhaps matches TRBD2 (6 bases). V lost 6 bases, J lost 3 bases, and 12 bases lay in between. Germline V gene data show CDR1 as MNHNY and CDR2 as SVGAGI (reference sequence). The CDR3 spans 14 residues. CDR3 nucleotides: TGTGCCAGCAGCGGGGGAGTAGACTACAATGAGCAGTTCTTC. Its protein product is CASSGGVDYNEQFF.